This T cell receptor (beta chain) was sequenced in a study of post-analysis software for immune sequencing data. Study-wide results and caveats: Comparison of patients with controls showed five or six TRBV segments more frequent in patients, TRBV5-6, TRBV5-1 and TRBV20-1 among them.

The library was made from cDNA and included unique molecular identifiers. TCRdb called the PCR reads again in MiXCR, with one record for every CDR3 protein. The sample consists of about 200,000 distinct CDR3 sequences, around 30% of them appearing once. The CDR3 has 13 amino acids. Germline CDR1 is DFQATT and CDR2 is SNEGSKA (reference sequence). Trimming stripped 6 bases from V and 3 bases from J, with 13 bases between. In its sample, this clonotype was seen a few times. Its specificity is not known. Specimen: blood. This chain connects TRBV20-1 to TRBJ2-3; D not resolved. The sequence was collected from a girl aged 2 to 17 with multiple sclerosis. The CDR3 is CSASSRLTDTQYF. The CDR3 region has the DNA TGCAGTGCCAGTAGTCGTTTGACAGATACGCAGTATTTT.